This T cell receptor beta chain was identified in a study of blood T cell repertoires in COVID-19. The CDR3 is made up of 15 amino acids. Germline lookup yields CDR1 SGHRS and CDR2 YFSETQ. V lost 4 bases to trimming and J lost 3 bases; unmatched junction nucleotides: 2. The assay was immunoSEQ multiplex PCR, and TCRdb's table has in-frame clones only and misses some. The sample lists around 300,000 clones; 70% to 90% were seen once. This TCR came from a woman aged 25 to 45 who had recovered from COVID-19. The specimen was PBMCs or T cells enriched from blood (not recorded which). The chain recombines TRBV5-1 with TRBJ2-1; TRBD2 matches 12 bases. CDR3 residues: CASSRGLAGYNEQFF. In nucleotides, the CDR3 is TGCGCCAGCAGCCGGGGACTAGCGGGCTACAATGAGCAGTTCTTC.